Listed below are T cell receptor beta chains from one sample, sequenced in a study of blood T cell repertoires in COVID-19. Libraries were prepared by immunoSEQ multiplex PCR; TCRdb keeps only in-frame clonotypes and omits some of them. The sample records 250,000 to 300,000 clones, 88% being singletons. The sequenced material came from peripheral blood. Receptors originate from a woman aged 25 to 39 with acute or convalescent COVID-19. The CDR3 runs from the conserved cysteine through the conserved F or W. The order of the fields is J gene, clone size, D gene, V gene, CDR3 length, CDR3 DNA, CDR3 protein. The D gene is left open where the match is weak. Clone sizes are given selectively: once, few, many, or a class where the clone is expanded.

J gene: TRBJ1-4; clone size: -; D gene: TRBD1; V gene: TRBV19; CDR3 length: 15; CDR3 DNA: TGTGCCAGTAGTATAGGAGCAGGGGGCGCGGAAAAACTGTTTTTT; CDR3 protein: CASSIGAGGAEKLFF
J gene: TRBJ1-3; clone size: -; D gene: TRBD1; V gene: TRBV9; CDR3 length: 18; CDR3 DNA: TGTGCCAGCAGCGTAGCTCTACCCGGGACAGGGGCTGGAAACACCATATATTTT; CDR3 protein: CASSVALPGTGAGNTIYF
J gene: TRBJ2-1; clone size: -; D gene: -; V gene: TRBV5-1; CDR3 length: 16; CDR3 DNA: TGCGCCAGCAGCTTGGCGGCAGGGCCCCATAAAAATGAGCAGTTCTTC; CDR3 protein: CASSLAAGPHKNEQFF
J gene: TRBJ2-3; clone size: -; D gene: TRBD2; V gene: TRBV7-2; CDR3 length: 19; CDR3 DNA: TGTGCCAGCAGCTCCCTGGGGACTACTCTGAGAGGAAGTCGGGATACGCAGTATTTT; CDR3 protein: CASSSLGTTLRGSRDTQYF
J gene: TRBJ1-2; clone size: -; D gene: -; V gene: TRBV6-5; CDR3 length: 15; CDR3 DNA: TGTGCCAGCAGTTATGGCAGGGCCACTAACTATGGCTACACCTTC; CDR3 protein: CASSYGRATNYGYTF
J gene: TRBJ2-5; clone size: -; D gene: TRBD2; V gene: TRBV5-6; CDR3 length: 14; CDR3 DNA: TGTGCCAGCAGCCTGGCGGGCGGGAGAGAGACCCAGTACTTC; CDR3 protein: CASSLAGGRETQYF
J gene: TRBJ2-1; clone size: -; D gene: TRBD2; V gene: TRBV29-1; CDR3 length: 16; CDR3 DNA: TGCAGCGTTGAAGGAAGACTAGCGGGAGCCAACAATGAGCAGTTCTTC; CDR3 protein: CSVEGRLAGANNEQFF
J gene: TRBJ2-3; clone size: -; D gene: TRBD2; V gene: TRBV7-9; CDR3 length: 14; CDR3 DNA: TGTGCCACTCAAGCGGGAGTCAGCACAGATACGCAGTATTTT; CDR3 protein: CATQAGVSTDTQYF
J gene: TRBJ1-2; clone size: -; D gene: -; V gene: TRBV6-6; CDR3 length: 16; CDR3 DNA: TGTGCCAGCAGTCAACTCGGCGGCCAGGGCAACTATGGCTACACCTTC; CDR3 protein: CASSQLGGQGNYGYTF
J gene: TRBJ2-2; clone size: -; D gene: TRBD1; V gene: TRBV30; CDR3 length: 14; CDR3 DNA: TGTGCCTGGAGTGAGACAGGGTGGACCGGGGAGCTGTTTTTT; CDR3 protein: CAWSETGWTGELFF
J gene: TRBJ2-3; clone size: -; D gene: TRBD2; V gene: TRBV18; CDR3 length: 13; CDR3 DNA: TGTGCCAGCTCACTACGGGACTACGTTACGCAGTATTTT; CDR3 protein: CASSLRDYVTQYF
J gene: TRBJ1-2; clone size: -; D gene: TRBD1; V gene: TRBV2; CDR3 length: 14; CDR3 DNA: TGTGCCAGCACCGAGAGGACAGGGTCCTATGGCTACACCTTC; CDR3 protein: CASTERTGSYGYTF
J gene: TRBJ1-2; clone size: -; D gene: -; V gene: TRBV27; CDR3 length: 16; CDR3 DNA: TGTGCCAGCAGTTTAAGGTTCGGGGGATCCCTCTACGGCTACACCTTC; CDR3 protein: CASSLRFGGSLYGYTF
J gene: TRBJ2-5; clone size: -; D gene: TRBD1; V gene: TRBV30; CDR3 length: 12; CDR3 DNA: TGTGCCTGGTTGACAGGGCGAGAGACCCAGTACTTC; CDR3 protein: CAWLTGRETQYF
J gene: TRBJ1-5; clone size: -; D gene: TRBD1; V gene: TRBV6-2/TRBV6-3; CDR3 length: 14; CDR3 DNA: TGTGCCAGCAGCTGGACAGGGAGCAATCAGCCCCAGCATTTT; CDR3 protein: CASSWTGSNQPQHF
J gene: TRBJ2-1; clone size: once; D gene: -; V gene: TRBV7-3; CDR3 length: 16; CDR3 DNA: TGTGCCAGCAGCCCCTCCTTAATTTCTTCCTACAATGAGCAGTTCTTC; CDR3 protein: CASSPSLISSYNEQFF
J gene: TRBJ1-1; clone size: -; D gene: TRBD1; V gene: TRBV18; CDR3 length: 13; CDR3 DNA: TGTGCCAGCTCATCACAGGGGTACACTGAAGCTTTCTTT; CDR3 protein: CASSSQGYTEAFF
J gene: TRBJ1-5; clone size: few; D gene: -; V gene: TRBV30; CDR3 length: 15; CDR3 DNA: TGTGCCTGGAGCGCCCAGAGGGGGAGCAATCAGCCCCAGCATTTT; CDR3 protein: CAWSAQRGSNQPQHF
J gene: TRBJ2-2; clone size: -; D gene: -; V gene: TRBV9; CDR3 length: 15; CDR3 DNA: TGTGCCAGCAGCGTGGAACTATTGAACACCGGGGAGCTGTTTTTT; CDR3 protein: CASSVELLNTGELFF
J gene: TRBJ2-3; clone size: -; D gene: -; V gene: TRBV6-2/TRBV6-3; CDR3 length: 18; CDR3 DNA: TGTGCCAGCAGTTACGGCCTTCTTGTGTGGGGCGCCACAGATACGCAGTATTTT; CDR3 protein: CASSYGLLVWGATDTQYF
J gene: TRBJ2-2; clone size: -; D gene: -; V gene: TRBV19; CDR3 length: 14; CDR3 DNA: TGTGCCAGTAGTATAGTGTCAGGGTTCGGGGAGCTGTTTTTT; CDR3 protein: CASSIVSGFGELFF
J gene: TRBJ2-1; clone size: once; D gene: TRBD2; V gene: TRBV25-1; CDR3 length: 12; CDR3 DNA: TGTGCCAGCAGAAGACTAGCGAATGAGCAGTTCTTC; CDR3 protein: CASRRLANEQFF
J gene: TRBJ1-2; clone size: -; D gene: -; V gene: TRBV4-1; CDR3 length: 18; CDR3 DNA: TGCGCCAGCAGCCAAGACCGGGTAACAGGGAGCGGCCGCTATGGCTACACCTTC; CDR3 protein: CASSQDRVTGSGRYGYTF
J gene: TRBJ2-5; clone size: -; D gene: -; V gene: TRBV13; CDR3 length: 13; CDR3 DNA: TGTGCCAGCAGCTTAGATCATCCGGGGACCCAGTACTTC; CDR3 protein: CASSLDHPGTQYF
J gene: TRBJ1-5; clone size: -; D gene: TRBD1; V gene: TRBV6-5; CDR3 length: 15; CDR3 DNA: TGTGCCAGCAGTCCCGGGGAGGGACAGGGCGAGCCCCAGCATTTT; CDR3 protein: CASSPGEGQGEPQHF
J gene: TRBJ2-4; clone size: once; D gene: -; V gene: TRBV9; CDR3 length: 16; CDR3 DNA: TGTGCCAGCAGCCCCGAGGGCCCAGCGGGCAAAAACATTCAGTACTTC; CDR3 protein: CASSPEGPAGKNIQYF
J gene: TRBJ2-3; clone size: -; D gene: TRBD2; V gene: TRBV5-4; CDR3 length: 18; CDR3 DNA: TGTGCCAGCAGCTTGGAACTAGCGGGATACGTTAGCACAGATACGCAGTATTTT; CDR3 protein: CASSLELAGYVSTDTQYF
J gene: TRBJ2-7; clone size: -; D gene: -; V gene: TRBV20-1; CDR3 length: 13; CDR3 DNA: TGCAGTGCTAGTGCGACGGGACTCAACGAGCAGTACTTC; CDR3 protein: CSASATGLNEQYF
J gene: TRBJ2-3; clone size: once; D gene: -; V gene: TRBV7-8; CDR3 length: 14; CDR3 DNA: TGTGCCAGCAGCTCAAGCGGGAGCACAGATACGCAGTATTTT; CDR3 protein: CASSSSGSTDTQYF
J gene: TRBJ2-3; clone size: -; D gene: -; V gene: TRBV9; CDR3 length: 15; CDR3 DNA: TGTGCCAGCAGCGTAGGTTGGAGCGGGACAGATACGCAGTATTTT; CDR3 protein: CASSVGWSGTDTQYF
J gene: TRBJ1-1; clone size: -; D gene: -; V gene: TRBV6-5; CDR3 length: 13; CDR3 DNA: TGTGCCAGCAGTCAGTTCGTGAACACTGAAGCTTTCTTT; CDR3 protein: CASSQFVNTEAFF
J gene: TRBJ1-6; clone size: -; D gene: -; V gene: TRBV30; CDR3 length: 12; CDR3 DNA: TGTGCCTGGAGTGTACTAAATTCACCCCTCCACTTT; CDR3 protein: CAWSVLNSPLHF
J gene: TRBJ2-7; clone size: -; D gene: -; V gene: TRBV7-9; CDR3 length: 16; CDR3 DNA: TGTGCCAGCAGCCCTCCCCCTGGAGGGCTTATTCACGAGCAGTACTTC; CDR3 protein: CASSPPPGGLIHEQYF
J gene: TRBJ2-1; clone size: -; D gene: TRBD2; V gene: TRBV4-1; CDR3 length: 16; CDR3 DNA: TGCGCCAGCAGCCAAGGGGTAGCGGGACTTTACAATGAGCAGTTCTTC; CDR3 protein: CASSQGVAGLYNEQFF
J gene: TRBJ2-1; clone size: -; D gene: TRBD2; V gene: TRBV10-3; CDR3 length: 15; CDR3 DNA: TGTGCCATCAGTGAGAGGACTAGCGGGAGCGATGAGCAGTTCTTC; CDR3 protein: CAISERTSGSDEQFF
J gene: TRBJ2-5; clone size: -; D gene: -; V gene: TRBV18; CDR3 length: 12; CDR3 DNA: TGTGCCAGCTCGCTAAATGGAGAGACCCAGTACTTC; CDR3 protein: CASSLNGETQYF
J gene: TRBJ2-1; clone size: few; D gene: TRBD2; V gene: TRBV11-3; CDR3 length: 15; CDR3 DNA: TGTGCCAGCAGCTTAGACGGGAGGGCCTACAATGAGCAGTTCTTC; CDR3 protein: CASSLDGRAYNEQFF
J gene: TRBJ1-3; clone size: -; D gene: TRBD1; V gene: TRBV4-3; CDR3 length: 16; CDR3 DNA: TGCGCCAGCAGCCAAGGGACAGGCGCCCAGGGGAACACCATATATTTT; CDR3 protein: CASSQGTGAQGNTIYF
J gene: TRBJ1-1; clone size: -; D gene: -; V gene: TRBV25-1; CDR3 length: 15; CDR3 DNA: TGTGCCAGCAGTGCCCGGACGGGGATGAACACTGAAGCTTTCTTT; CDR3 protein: CASSARTGMNTEAFF
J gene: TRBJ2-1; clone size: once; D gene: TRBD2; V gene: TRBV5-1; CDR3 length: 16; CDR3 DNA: TGCGCCAGCAGCTTGCGGAGCGGGAGGGCCTACAATGAGCAGTTCTTC; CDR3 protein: CASSLRSGRAYNEQFF
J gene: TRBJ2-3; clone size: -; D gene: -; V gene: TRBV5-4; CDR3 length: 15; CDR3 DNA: TGTGCCAGCAGCTTTCGGGACTCGGCTTCAGATACGCAGTATTTT; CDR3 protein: CASSFRDSASDTQYF
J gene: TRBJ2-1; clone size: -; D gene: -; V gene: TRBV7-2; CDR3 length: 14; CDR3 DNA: TGTGCCAGCAGCTTAGGCGGCTTTTACAATGAGCAGTTCTTC; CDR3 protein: CASSLGGFYNEQFF
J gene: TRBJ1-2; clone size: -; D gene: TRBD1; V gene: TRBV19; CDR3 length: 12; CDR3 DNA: TGTGCCACGACAGGGGGGTTGTGGGGCTACACCTTC; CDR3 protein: CATTGGLWGYTF
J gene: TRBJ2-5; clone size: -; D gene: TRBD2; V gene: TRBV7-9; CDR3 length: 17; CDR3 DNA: TGTGCCAGCAGATTACCTATGGGAGCGGGAGGGCGAGAGACCCAGTACTTC; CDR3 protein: CASRLPMGAGGRETQYF
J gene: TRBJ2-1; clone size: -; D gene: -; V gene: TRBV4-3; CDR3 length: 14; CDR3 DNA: TGCGCCAGCAGCCGAACTCCCTCCTACAATGAGCAGTTCTTC; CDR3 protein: CASSRTPSYNEQFF
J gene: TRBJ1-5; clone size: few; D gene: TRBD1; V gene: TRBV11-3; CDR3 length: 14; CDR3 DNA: TGTGCCAGCAGCTTGGGACAGACCTCAGAGCCCCAGCATTTT; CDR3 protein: CASSLGQTSEPQHF
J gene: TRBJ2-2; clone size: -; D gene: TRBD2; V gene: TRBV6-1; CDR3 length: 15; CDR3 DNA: TGTGCCAGCAGTGGAGCGGGAGGGACCACCGGGGAGCTGTTTTTT; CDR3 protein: CASSGAGGTTGELFF
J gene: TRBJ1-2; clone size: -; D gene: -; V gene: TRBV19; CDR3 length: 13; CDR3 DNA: TGTGCCAGTAGCATGACAGCTAACTATGGCTACACCTTC; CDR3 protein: CASSMTANYGYTF
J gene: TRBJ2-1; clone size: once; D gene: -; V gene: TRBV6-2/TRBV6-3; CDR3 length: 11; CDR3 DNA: TGTGCCAGCAGTTACGCAGCGGGCCAGTTCTTC; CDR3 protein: CASSYAAGQFF
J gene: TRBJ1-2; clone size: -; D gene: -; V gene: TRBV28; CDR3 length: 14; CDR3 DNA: TGTGCCAGCAGTTTAGCCGGGACATCTTATGGCTACACCTTC; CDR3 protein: CASSLAGTSYGYTF
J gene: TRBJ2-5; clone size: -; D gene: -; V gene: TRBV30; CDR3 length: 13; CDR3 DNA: TGTGCCTGGAGGCGGACAGTCCAAGAGACCCAGTACTTC; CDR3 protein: CAWRRTVQETQYF
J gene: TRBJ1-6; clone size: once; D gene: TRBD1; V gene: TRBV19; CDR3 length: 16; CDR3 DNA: TGTGCCAGTAGCCCGACAGGGAGCTCCTATAATTCACCCCTCCACTTT; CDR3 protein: CASSPTGSSYNSPLHF
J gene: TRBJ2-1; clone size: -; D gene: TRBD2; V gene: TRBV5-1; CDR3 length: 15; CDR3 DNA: TGCGCCAGCAGCGTCGGGACTAGCGGGTACAATGAGCAGTTCTTC; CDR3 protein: CASSVGTSGYNEQFF
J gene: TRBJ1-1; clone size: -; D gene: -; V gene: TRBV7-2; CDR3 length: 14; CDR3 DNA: TGTGCCAGCAGCTTCAGGGCTGGAAGCACTGAAGCTTTCTTT; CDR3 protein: CASSFRAGSTEAFF
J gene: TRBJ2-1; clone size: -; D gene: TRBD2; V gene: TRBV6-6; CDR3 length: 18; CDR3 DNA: TGTGCCAGCAGTCCAAAGGGACTAGCGGGAGATCCCTACAATGAGCAGTTCTTC; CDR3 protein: CASSPKGLAGDPYNEQFF
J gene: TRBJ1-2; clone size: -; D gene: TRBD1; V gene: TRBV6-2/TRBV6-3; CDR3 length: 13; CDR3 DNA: TGTGCCAGCAGTTACGACAGGGGATATGGCTACACCTTC; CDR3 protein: CASSYDRGYGYTF
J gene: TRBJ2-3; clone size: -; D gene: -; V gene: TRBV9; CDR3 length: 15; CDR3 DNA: TGTGCCAGCAGCGTAGGGGGCGGGGACACAGATACGCAGTATTTT; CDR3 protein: CASSVGGGDTDTQYF
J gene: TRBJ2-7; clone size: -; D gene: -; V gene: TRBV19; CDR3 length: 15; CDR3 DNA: TGTGCCAGTAGTATGTTAGCGGCTAGCTCCTACGAGCAGTACTTC; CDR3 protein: CASSMLAASSYEQYF
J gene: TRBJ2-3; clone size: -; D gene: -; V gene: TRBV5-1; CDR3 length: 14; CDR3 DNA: TGCGCCAGCAGTTCAGCGCCCGGGACAGATACGCAGTATTTT; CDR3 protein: CASSSAPGTDTQYF
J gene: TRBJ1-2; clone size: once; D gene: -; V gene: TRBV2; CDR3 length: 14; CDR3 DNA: TGTGCCAGCAGTGAGGGAGGCACTTCCTATGGCTACACCTTC; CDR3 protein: CASSEGGTSYGYTF